Shown below are 5 T cell receptor beta chains from a single sample sequenced in a study of neoadjuvant anti-PD-1 for oral cavity cancer. The time point: after neoadjuvant nivolumab, at surgical resection. Profiled with immunoSEQ multiplex PCR; TCRdb holds only in-frame clones, not every one. The sample carries around 8,400 clones, approximately 71% recorded once. Sequencing was performed on PBMCs, taken after nivolumab (anti-PD-1) treatment. Source of these receptors: a person aged 40-85 years with oral cavity squamous cell carcinoma.

V is TRBV7-6 and J is TRBJ1-3; D not resolved. Trimming cost V 1 base and J 5 bases, with 9 bases left between them. The CDR3 is made up of 14 amino acids. Germline V lookup: CDR1 SGHVS, CDR2 FNYEAQ. The CDR3 loop is CASSLVRLRNTIYF. The DNA of the CDR3 is TGTGCCAGCAGCTTAGTTCGACTCCGAAACACCATATATTTT.

This clone was seen a few times. This chain connects TRBV30 to TRBJ2-7; D remains ambiguous. CDR3 length equals 15 residues. V lost 2 bases and J 6 bases, leaving 20 bases between the germline ends. The germline gives CDR1 GTSNPN, CDR2 SVGIG (reference sequence). The CDR3 here is CAWSYVATSKGEQYF. The DNA of the CDR3 is TGTGCCTGGAGTTATGTAGCTACCTCTAAGGGCGAGCAGTACTTC. The variable domain in full, with the rest retrieved from reference TRBV30 and TRBJ2-7, is SQTIHQWPATLVQPVGSPLSLECTVEGTSNPNLYWYRQAAGRGLQLLFYSVGIGQISSEVPQNLSASRPQDRQFILSSKKLLLSDSGFYLCAWSYVATSKGEQYFGPGTRLTVT.

In DNA form, the CDR3 reads TGTGCCATCAGTGCGGGAGGACGGGGGGAGACCCAGTACTTC. Its translation: CAISAGGRGETQYF. The gene calls are TRBV10-3 and TRBJ2-5; 7 bases fit TRBD2. This CDR3 has 14 amino acids. The V and J ends lost 4 bases and 5 bases, in that order; junction bases with no gene match: 7. Germline CDR1 ENHRY, CDR2 SYGVKD.

The CDR3 DNA reads TGTGCCAGCAGTGCAACTCAGCGGGGGCCCTACAATGAGCAGTTCTTC. Protein sequence: CASSATQRGPYNEQFF. V is TRBV9 and J is TRBJ2-1, with 8 bases aligning to TRBD2. The CDR3 is 16 residues long. With 5 bases clipped from V and 2 bases from J, the junction kept 9 bases outside the gene matches. CDR1 and CDR2 (germline): SGDLS, YYNGEE.

The chain recombines TRBV18 with TRBJ2-1; 9 bases align to TRBD1. V shed 4 bases and J 5 bases; nucleotides not matched to a gene: 3. The CDR3 extends over 14 amino acids. CDR1 is KGHSH, CDR2 LQKENI, per germline. The CDR3 DNA reads TGTGCCAGCTCACAGGGACAGGGCCACAATGAGCAGTTCTTC. It is translated as CASSQGQGHNEQFF.